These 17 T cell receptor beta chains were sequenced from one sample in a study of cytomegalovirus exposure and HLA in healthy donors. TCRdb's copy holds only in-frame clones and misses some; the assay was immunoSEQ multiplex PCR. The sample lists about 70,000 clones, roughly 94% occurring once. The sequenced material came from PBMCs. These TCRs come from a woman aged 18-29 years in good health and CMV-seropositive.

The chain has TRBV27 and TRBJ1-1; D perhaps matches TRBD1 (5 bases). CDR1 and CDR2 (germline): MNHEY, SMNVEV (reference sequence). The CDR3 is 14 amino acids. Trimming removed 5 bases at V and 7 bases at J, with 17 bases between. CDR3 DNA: TGTGCCAGCAGTGCCCGCCTCGACAGCAATGAAGCTTTCTTT. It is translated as CASSARLDSNEAFF.

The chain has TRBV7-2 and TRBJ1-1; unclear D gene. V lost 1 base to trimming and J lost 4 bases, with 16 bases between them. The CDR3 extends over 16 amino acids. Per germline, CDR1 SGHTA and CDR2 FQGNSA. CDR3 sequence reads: CASSLVPPGEGTEAFF. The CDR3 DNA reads TGTGCCAGCAGCTTAGTCCCGCCCGGGGAGGGCACTGAAGCTTTCTTT.

The DNA of the CDR3 is TGCGCCAGCAGCTGGGAGGACAGGGTGAACACTGAAGCTTTCTTT. This gives the protein CASSWEDRVNTEAFF. The chain carries TRBV5-1 and TRBJ1-1, with 8 bases aligning to TRBD1. Germline V CDR1 and CDR2: SGHRS, YFSETQ. This CDR3 comprises 15 residues. The ends lost 3 bases at V and 0 bases at J; junction bases unmatched: 4.

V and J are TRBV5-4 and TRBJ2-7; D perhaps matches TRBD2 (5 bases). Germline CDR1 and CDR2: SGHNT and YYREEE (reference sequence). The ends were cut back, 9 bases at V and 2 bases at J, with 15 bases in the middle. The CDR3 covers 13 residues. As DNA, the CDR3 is TGTGCCACCTCAGAGGGCAACGCCTACGAGCAGTACTTC. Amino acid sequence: CATSEGNAYEQYF. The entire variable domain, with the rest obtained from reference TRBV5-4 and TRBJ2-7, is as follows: ETGVTQSPTHLIKTRGQQVTLRCSSQSGHNTVSWYQQALGQGPQFIFQYYREEENGRGNFPPRFSGLQFPNYSSELNVNALELDDSALYLCATSEGNAYEQYFGPGTRLTVT.

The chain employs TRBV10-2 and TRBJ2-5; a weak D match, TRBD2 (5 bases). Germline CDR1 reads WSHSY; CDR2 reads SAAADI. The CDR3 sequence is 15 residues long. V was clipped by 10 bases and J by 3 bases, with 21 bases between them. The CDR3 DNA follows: TGCGCCACCATGGGCCCGGAGCGGAGAAAAGAGACCCAGTACTTC. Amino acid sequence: CATMGPERRKETQYF.

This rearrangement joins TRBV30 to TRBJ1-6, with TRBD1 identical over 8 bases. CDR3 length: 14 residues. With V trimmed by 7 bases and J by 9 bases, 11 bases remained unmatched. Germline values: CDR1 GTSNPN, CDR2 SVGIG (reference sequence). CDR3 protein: CALADRDNTSPLHF. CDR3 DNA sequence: TGTGCCTTGGCGGACAGGGACAACACTTCACCCCTCCACTTT. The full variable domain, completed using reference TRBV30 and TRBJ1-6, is SQTIHQWPATLVQPVGSPLSLECTVEGTSNPNLYWYRQAAGRGLQLLFYSVGIGQISSEVPQNLSASRPQDRQFILSSKKLLLSDSGFYLCALADRDNTSPLHFGNGTRLTVT.

The DNA of the CDR3 is TGTGCCAGCAGTTACACTTACTCCCAAGAGACCCAGTACTTC. Protein sequence: CASSYTYSQETQYF. The chain has TRBV6-5 and TRBJ2-5; D gene uncertain. This CDR3 has 14 amino acids. Trimming took off 2 bases at V and 1 base at J, with 8 bases between the two ends. Germline CDR1 MNHEY, CDR2 SVGAGI.

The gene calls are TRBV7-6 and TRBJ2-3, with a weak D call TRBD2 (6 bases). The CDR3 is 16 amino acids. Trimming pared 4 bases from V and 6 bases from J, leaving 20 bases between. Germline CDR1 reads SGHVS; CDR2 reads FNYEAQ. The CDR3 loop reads CASSWGVEAPLDTQYF. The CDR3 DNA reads TGTGCCAGCAGCTGGGGGGTGGAAGCTCCGTTGGATACGCAGTATTTT.

This chain's CDR3 is CASSFQGNYGYTF. CDR3 DNA: TGTGCCAGCAGTTTTCAGGGGAACTATGGCTACACCTTC. This rearrangement joins TRBV27 to TRBJ1-2, with TRBD1 as a possible D gene (6 bases). The V end lost 3 bases, the J end lost 2 bases, and 7 bases lay between the germline ends. The CDR3 has 13 residues. CDR1 and CDR2 (germline): MNHEY, SMNVEV (reference sequence).

The CDR3 loop reads CATSGLSTRKAAEAFF. CDR3 DNA: TGTGCCACCAGCGGCCTCTCCACGCGTAAAGCGGCTGAAGCTTTCTTT. This chain uses TRBV15 with TRBJ1-1; D not certain. V was clipped by 5 bases and J by 6 bases, with 22 bases between them. Germline CDR1 reads LNHNV; CDR2 reads YYDKDF (reference sequence). There are 16 residues in the CDR3. Supplemented by reference TRBV15 and TRBJ1-1, the full variable domain reads DAMVIQNPRYQVTQFGKPVTLSCSQTLNHNVMYWYQQKSSQAPKLLFHYYDKDFNNEADTPDNFQSRRPNTSFCFLDIRSPGLGDTAMYLCATSGLSTRKAAEAFFGQGTRLTVV.

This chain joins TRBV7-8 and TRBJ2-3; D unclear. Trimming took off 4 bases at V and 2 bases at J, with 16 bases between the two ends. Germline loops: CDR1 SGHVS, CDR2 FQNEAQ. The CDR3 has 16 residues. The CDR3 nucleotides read TGTGCCAGCAGCTCGTCACTGGGCCTCCCCACAGATACGCAGTATTTT. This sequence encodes CASSSSLGLPTDTQYF.

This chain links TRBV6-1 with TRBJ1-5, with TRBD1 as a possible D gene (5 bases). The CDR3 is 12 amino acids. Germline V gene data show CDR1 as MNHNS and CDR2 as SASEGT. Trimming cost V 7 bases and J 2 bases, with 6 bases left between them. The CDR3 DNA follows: TGTGCCAGCATACAGGGCAATCAGCCCCAGCATTTT. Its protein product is CASIQGNQPQHF.

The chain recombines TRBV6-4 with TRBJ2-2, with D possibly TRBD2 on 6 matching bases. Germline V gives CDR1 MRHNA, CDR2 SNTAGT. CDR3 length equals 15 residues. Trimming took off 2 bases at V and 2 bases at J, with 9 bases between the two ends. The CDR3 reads CASSDGGENTGELFF. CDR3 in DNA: TGTGCCAGCAGTGACGGAGGGGAAAACACCGGGGAGCTGTTTTTT.

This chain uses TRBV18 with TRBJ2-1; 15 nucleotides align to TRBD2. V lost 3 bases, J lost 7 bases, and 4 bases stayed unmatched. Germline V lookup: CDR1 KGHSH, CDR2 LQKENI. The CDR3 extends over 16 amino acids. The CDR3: CASSPNGLAGGNEQFF. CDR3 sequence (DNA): TGTGCCAGCTCACCCAATGGACTAGCGGGGGGGAATGAGCAGTTCTTC.

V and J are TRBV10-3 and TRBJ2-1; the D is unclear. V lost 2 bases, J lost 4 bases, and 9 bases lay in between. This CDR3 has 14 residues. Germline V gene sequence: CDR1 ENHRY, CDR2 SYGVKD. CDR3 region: CAISEDATYNEQFF. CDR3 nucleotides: TGTGCCATCAGTGAGGATGCCACTTACAATGAGCAGTTCTTC.

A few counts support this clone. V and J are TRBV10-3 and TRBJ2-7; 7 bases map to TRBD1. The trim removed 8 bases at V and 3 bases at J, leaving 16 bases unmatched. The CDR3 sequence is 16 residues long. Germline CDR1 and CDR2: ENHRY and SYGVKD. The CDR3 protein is CAIQVTKNTGDYEQYF. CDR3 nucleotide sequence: TGTGCCATCCAAGTGACCAAGAATACAGGGGACTACGAGCAGTACTTC.

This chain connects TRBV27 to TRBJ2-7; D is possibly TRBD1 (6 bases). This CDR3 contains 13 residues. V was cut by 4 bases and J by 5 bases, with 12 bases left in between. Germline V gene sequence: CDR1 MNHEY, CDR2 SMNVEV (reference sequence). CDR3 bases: TGTGCCAGCAGTTATCAGGGGATGGACGAGCAGTACTTC. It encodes CASSYQGMDEQYF.